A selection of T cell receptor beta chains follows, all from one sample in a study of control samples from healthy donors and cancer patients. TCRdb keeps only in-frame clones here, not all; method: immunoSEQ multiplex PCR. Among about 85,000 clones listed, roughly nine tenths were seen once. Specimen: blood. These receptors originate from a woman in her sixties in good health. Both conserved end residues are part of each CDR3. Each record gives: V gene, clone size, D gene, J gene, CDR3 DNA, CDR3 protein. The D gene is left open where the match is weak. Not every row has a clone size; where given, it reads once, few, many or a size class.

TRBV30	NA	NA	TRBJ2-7	TGTGCCTGGAGTGGAGGGGCCGAGCAGTACTTC	CAWSGGAEQYF
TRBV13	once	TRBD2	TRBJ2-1	TGTGCCAGCAGCCCAGGACTAGCGGGAGGGCCGCGGTGGAATGAGCAGTTCTTC	CASSPGLAGGPRWNEQFF
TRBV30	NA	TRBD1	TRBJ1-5	TGTGCCTGGAGTGGACTGGACAGGGCTGGCCAGCCCCAGCATTTT	CAWSGLDRAGQPQHF
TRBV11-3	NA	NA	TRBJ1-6	TGTGCCAGCAGCCCATCCGGTGGGGCGCGGAATTCACCCCTCCACTTT	CASSPSGGARNSPLHF
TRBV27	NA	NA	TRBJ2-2	TGTGCCAGCAGCTCCCCCAGGGGAGGCACCGGGGAGCTGTTTTTT	CASSSPRGGTGELFF
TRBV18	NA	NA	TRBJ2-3	TGTGCCAGCTCACCACCGGGCAGGGACCGGCCAGATACGCAGTATTTT	CASSPPGRDRPDTQYF
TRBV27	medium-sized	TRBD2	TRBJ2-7	TGTGCCAGCAGTTTCAAGACTAGCGGCTACGAGCAGTACTTC	CASSFKTSGYEQYF
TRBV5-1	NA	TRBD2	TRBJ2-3	TGCGCCAGCAGCGGCCTAGCGGGGGCCAACACAGATACGCAGTATTTT	CASSGLAGANTDTQYF
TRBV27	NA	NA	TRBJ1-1	TGTGCCAGCAGTGCCCAACAAGGGACTGAAGCTTTCTTT	CASSAQQGTEAFF
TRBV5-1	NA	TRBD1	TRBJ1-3	TGCGCCAGCAGCGCTGACAGGGTAGGAAACACCATATATTTT	CASSADRVGNTIYF
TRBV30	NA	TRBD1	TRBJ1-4	TGTGCCTGGAGTGTACCCGCAGGGGGAGCAACTAATGAAAAACTGTTTTTT	CAWSVPAGGATNEKLFF
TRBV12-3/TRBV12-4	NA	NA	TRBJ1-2	TGTGCCAGCAGTTTAGGGCTGGGCTACACCTTC	CASSLGLGYTF
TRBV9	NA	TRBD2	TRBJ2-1	TGTGCCAGCAGCGTTAGCGGGGGGGTATACAATGAGCAGTTCTTC	CASSVSGGVYNEQFF
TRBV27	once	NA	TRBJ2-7	TGTGCCAGCAGTTTATCGGGGGGGCATCGCGAGCAGTACTTC	CASSLSGGHREQYF
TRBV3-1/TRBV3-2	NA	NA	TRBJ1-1	TGTGCCAGCAGCCTTTGGGGGGGTCAGAACACTGAAGCTTTCTTT	CASSLWGGQNTEAFF
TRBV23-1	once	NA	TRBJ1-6	TGCGCCAGCAGCCAGGACAGAACTGCCCTCCAGAGGAGCTCCTATAATTCACCCCTCCACTTT	CASSQDRTALQRSSYNSPLHF
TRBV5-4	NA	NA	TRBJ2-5	TGTGCCAGCAGCTTGGATAACAGGGTGGGAGAGACCCAGTACTTC	CASSLDNRVGETQYF
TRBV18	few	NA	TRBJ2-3	TGTGCCAGCTCACCAGGGGGAGTTACCATAGGGGCAGATACGCAGTATTTT	CASSPGGVTIGADTQYF
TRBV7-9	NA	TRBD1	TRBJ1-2	TGTGCCAGCAGCCCCGTCGAGGGGGCCGGGTTTAACTATGGCTACACCTTC	CASSPVEGAGFNYGYTF
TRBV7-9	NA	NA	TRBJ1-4	TGTGCCAGCAGCCCAGATTGGTGGGGCGCGGAAAAACTGTTTTTT	CASSPDWWGAEKLFF